These 26 T cell receptor beta chains came from one sample sequenced in a study of blood T cell repertoires in COVID-19. The repertoire was sequenced with immunoSEQ multiplex PCR; TCRdb's copy has only in-frame clones and lacks some. The profile covers fewer than 120,000 clones, with 88% appearing a single time and 3.3% taken by the ten largest. Sequencing used peripheral blood. These receptors were obtained from a woman aged 45-60 years with acute or convalescent COVID-19.

This clone was observed at least ten times. The chain uses TRBV9 and TRBJ1-6; D unresolved. Per the germline V gene, CDR1 is SGDLS and CDR2 is YYNGEE. V lost 0 bases and J lost 10, with 5 bases in between. This CDR3 is built from 12 residues. The CDR3, as DNA: TGTGCCAGCAGCGTAGGTAGCTCACCCCTCCACTTT. It translates to CASSVGSSPLHF.

The CDR3 DNA follows: TGTGCCAGCGGCCGTGGCCAGTCCTACAATGAGCAGTTCTTC. Its protein is CASGRGQSYNEQFF. The chain couples TRBV14 to TRBJ2-1; D gene unclear. Germline V gene lookup returns CDR1 SGHDN and CDR2 FVKESK. The CDR3 is 14 amino acids. V lost 8 bases and J lost 1, with 12 bases in between. Full variable domain (rest looked up from reference TRBV14 and TRBJ2-1): EAGVTQFPSHSVIEKGQTVTLRCDPISGHDNLYWYRRVMGKEIKFLLHFVKESKQDESGMPNNRFLAERTGGTYSTLKVQPAELEDSGVYFCASGRGQSYNEQFFGPGTRLTVL.

This chain uses TRBV27 with TRBJ2-3, with 9 nucleotides matching TRBD1. The CDR3 is 16 residues long. Germline V lookup: CDR1 MNHEY, CDR2 SMNVEV (reference sequence). After removal of 6 bases from V and 3 bases from J, the junction contained 10 bases not matched to a gene. For the CDR3, the DNA is TGTGCCAGCAGCTTAACAGGGGGCGCGGTGACAGATACGCAGTATTTT. Amino acids: CASSLTGGAVTDTQYF.

The V gene is TRBV7-9, the J gene TRBJ2-5, with D possibly TRBD1 on 6 matching bases. The V gene's germline CDR1 is SEHNR and CDR2 FQNEAQ (reference sequence). This CDR3 comprises 14 residues. The ends were cut back, 4 bases at V and 5 bases at J, with 14 bases in the middle. In DNA, the CDR3 is TGTGCCAGCAGCTCCCAAGGGGGTCGGGAGACCCAGTACTTC. It yields the protein CASSSQGGRETQYF.

The gene calls are TRBV6-5 and TRBJ2-7, with a possible D match to TRBD1 (6 bases). CDR3 length equals 15 residues. V lost 2 bases to trimming and J lost 5 bases, with 16 bases between them. Per the germline V gene, CDR1 is MNHEY and CDR2 is SVGAGI. The CDR3, as DNA: TGTGCCAGCAGTTACACCTCCGGGACAAAAGACGAGCAGTACTTC. Translating gives CASSYTSGTKDEQYF.

J is TRBJ2-4 and V is TRBV5-6, with 8 bases identical to TRBD1. CDR1 is SGHDT, CDR2 YYEEEE, per germline. The CDR3 contains 16 residues. With V trimmed by 5 bases and J by 8 bases, 15 bases remained unmatched. The CDR3 here is CASSRGQGTLGYIQYF. CDR3 DNA sequence: TGTGCCAGCAGTCGCGGACAGGGTACGTTGGGGTACATTCAGTACTTC.

The rearrangement links TRBV5-6 to TRBJ1-4; 9 bases align to TRBD1. This CDR3 has 15 amino acids. The V gene end was trimmed by 1 base and the J gene end by 8 bases; junction bases not matched to a gene: 6. Germline V CDR1 and CDR2: SGHDT, YYEEEE. The CDR3 region is CASSLTGGFGEKLFF. In nucleotides, the CDR3 is TGTGCCAGCAGCTTGACAGGGGGCTTCGGGGAAAAACTGTTTTTT. Together with reference TRBV5-6 and TRBJ1-4, the CDR3 gives the full variable domain: DAGVTQSPTHLIKTRGQQVTLRCSPKSGHDTVSWYQQALGQGPQFIFQYYEEEERQRGNFPDRFSGHQFPNYSSELNVNALLLGDSALYLCASSLTGGFGEKLFFGSGTQLSVL.

The chain employs TRBV5-1 and TRBJ2-1, with D perhaps matching TRBD1 (6 bases). V lost 4 bases and J 5 bases, leaving 16 bases between the germline ends. The CDR3 spans 15 residues. CDR1 and CDR2 (germline): SGHRS, YFSETQ. The CDR3 protein is CASSHNRVGNNEQFF. The CDR3 DNA follows: TGCGCCAGCAGCCACAACAGGGTAGGAAACAATGAGCAGTTCTTC. Full variable domain (missing parts from reference TRBV5-1 and TRBJ2-1): KAGVTQTPRYLIKTRGQQVTLSCSPISGHRSVSWYQQTPGQGLQFLFEYFSETQRNKGNFPGRFSGRQFSNSRSEMNVSTLELGDSALYLCASSHNRVGNNEQFFGPGTRLTVL.

The chain employs TRBV19 and TRBJ1-1; D is possibly TRBD1 (6 bases). CDR1 and CDR2 from the germline V gene are LNHDA and SQIVND (reference sequence). Trimming removed 3 bases from V and 7 bases from J, with 18 bases in between. This CDR3 is 15 amino acids long. CDR3 coding DNA: TGTGCCAGTAGTATTTCTTTAGGGGGGGCCGGTGAAGCTTTCTTT. Encoded protein: CASSISLGGAGEAFF.

The rearrangement joins TRBV6-1 to TRBJ2-7; D is possibly TRBD1 (5 bases). With 0 bases removed from V and 5 bases from J, the gap between germline ends came to 11 bases. In germline, CDR1 is MNHNS, CDR2 SASEGT. CDR3 length: 14 amino acids. CDR3 loop: CASSEAGVTHEQYF. The CDR3 region has the DNA TGTGCCAGCAGTGAAGCAGGGGTAACCCACGAGCAGTACTTC.

This clone was counted a single time. The chain employs TRBV19 and TRBJ2-1, with D possibly matching TRBD2 (6 bases). The ends were cut back, 7 bases at V and 4 bases at J, with 11 bases in the middle. Per germline, CDR1 LNHDA and CDR2 SQIVND (reference sequence). CDR3 size: 13 residues. CDR3 coding DNA: TGTGCCAGTACAGTCCGGGGGTACAATGAGCAGTTCTTC. Translation: CASTVRGYNEQFF.

The chain uses TRBV2 and TRBJ1-3, with no clear D. Germline V CDR1 and CDR2: SNHLY, FYNNEI. CDR3 size: 13 residues. V lost 8 bases to trimming and J lost 1 base, with 9 bases between them. In DNA form, the CDR3 reads TGTGCCAGCGCGGGAGATTCTGGAAACACCATATATTTT. This sequence encodes CASAGDSGNTIYF.

The chain is built from TRBV11-3 and TRBJ2-2; TRBD2 matches 10 bases. CDR3 size: 15 residues. J lost 4 bases, V lost 1 base, and 0 bases had no gene match. Germline CDR1 SGHNT, CDR2 YENEEA. This CDR3 reads CASSLVAGGTGELFF. In nucleotides, the CDR3 is TGTGCCAGCAGCTTAGTAGCGGGAGGCACCGGGGAGCTGTTTTTT.

The V and J genes are TRBV7-9 and TRBJ2-7, with D possibly TRBD1 on 5 matching bases. CDR3 length: 14 amino acids. Between the trimmed V and J ends, which lost 1 base and 4 bases, there was a span of 11 bases. From germline, CDR1 is SEHNR and CDR2 FQNEAQ (reference sequence). The CDR3 protein is CASSLEGQPYEQYF. The DNA of the CDR3 is TGTGCCAGCAGCTTAGAGGGGCAGCCATACGAGCAGTACTTC.

This chain joins TRBV10-3 and TRBJ1-1; TRBD1 matches 7 bases. The V gene's germline CDR1 is ENHRY and CDR2 SYGVKD. The CDR3 runs 13 residues. The ends lost 6 bases at V and 6 bases at J; junction bases unmatched: 7. CDR3 nucleotide sequence: TGTGCCATCAGACCCAACGACAGGGCTGAAGCTTTCTTT. Its translation is CAIRPNDRAEAFF.

J is TRBJ2-1 and V is TRBV27; maybe TRBD2 (6 bases). Germline lookup yields CDR1 MNHEY and CDR2 SMNVEV (reference sequence). Trimming stripped 6 bases from V and 4 bases from J, with 16 bases between. The CDR3 totals 15 residues. The CDR3, as DNA: TGTGCCAGCAGGACCTGGGACTCGACTTACAATGAGCAGTTCTTC. It codes for CASRTWDSTYNEQFF.

The count of this clone is one. The CDR3 reads CASSRTATSYEQYF. DNA for the CDR3: TGTGCCAGCAGTCGGACAGCCACTTCCTACGAGCAGTACTTC. The V and J genes are TRBV6-5 and TRBJ2-7, with D perhaps TRBD1 (6 bases). In germline, CDR1 is MNHEY, CDR2 SVGAGI. Trimming cost V 5 bases and J 1 base, with 12 bases left between them. CDR3 length: 14 amino acids.

The rearrangement uses TRBV28 and TRBJ1-5, with D maybe TRBD1 (6 bases). Trimming cost V 7 bases and J 5 bases, with 9 bases left between them. This CDR3 region has 12 residues. Germline lookup yields CDR1 MDHEN and CDR2 SYDVKM. CDR3 bases: TGTGCCAGCACAGGGGTAGATCAGCCCCAGCATTTT. Its protein is CASTGVDQPQHF.

V usage is TRBV20-1 and J usage is TRBJ2-7; D is perhaps TRBD2 (5 bases). Per the germline V gene, CDR1 is DFQATT and CDR2 is SNEGSKA (reference sequence). The CDR3 loop spans 11 amino acids. Trimming took 3 bases from V and 6 from J, leaving 9 bases between them. The CDR3 loop reads CSARPGVEQYF. CDR3 nucleotide sequence: TGCAGTGCTAGGCCCGGGGTCGAGCAGTACTTC.

The V and J genes are TRBV7-2 and TRBJ1-4, with D possibly TRBD1 on 6 matching bases. V was trimmed by 1 base and J by 7 bases, leaving 13 bases between them. This CDR3 has 15 amino acids. CDR1 and CDR2 (germline): SGHTA, FQGNSA. The CDR3 region is CASSLEGVNSEKLFF. The CDR3 DNA reads TGTGCCAGCAGCTTAGAGGGGGTAAATTCTGAAAAACTGTTTTTT.

This clone was seen a single time. This chain joins TRBV7-9 and TRBJ2-1, with 13 nucleotides matching TRBD2. Per the germline V gene, CDR1 is SEHNR and CDR2 is FQNEAQ (reference sequence). Trimming took 5 bases from V and 5 from J; bases not matched to a gene: 6. The CDR3 totals 16 residues. CDR3 DNA: TGTGCCAGCAGCCTCCTGACTAGCGGGGGGAACAATGAGCAGTTCTTC. Translating gives CASSLLTSGGNNEQFF.

CDR3 amino acids: CATGDRRAYNEQFF. CDR3 bases: TGTGCCACCGGGGACAGGAGGGCCTACAATGAGCAGTTCTTC. V gene TRBV24-1 combines with J gene TRBJ2-1, with 8 bases aligning to TRBD1. CDR1 and CDR2 (germline): KGHDR, SFDVKD. V gave up 9 bases and J gave up 2 bases; unmatched junction bases: 5. The length of the CDR3 is 14 residues.

The chain is built from TRBV6-1 and TRBJ2-7; 9 nucleotides match TRBD2. The CDR3 is made up of 15 amino acids. Losses at the gene ends were 2 bases for V and 3 bases for J; bases not matched to a gene: 5. Germline V gene lookup returns CDR1 MNHNS and CDR2 SASEGT. In DNA form, the CDR3 reads TGTGCCAGCAGTGAACACAGTAGCGGGAGCTACGAGCAGTACTTC. It specifies CASSEHSSGSYEQYF.

The genes are TRBV6-6 and TRBJ1-2; 9 bases agree with TRBD1. CDR1 MNHNY and CDR2 SVGAGI come from the germline V gene (reference sequence). The CDR3 is 14 residues long. V lost 8 bases to trimming and J lost 4 bases; unmatched junction nucleotides: 8. The CDR3: CASSGGDRAYGYTF. As DNA, the CDR3 is TGTGCCAGCTCAGGAGGGGACAGGGCCTATGGCTACACCTTC.

The chain has TRBV4-2 and TRBJ1-6; D is unresolved. From germline, CDR1 is LGHNA and CDR2 YNFKEQ. The V gene lost 2 bases and the J gene lost 8 bases, with 16 bases spanning the gap. The CDR3 covers 16 residues. The CDR3 protein is CASSQRGGGFDSPLHF. The CDR3 DNA reads TGTGCCAGCAGCCAACGGGGAGGTGGGTTTGATTCACCCCTCCACTTT.

The rearrangement uses TRBV7-2 and TRBJ2-1; the D is unclear. The ends were cut back, 5 bases at V and 4 bases at J, with 12 bases in the middle. Per germline, CDR1 SGHTA and CDR2 FQGNSA. The CDR3 length is 14 residues. CDR3: CASSHETFYNEQFF. The CDR3 DNA is TGTGCCAGCAGCCATGAGACATTTTACAATGAGCAGTTCTTC.